The 21 T cell receptor beta chains below all came from one sample that was sequenced in a study of beta chain features in type 1 diabetes. The entirety of the isolated RNA underwent reverse transcription, so expressed TCRB transcripts were sequenced. Generated by immunoSEQ multiplex PCR, the TCRdb table keeps only in-frame clones and is missing some. Counted here are roughly 170,000 clones, 10% to 15% occurring once; the ten biggest clones make up less than 0.7%. The sequenced sample consisted of central memory CD4+ T cells from blood. These receptors all stem from a woman aged 18-30 years in good health.

In this sample, this clone turned up a few times. V and J are TRBV28 and TRBJ1-2; 9 bases agree with TRBD1. This CDR3 contains 14 residues. Trimming cost V 6 bases and J 7 bases; bases outside gene matches: 9. CDR1 MDHEN and CDR2 SYDVKM come from the germline V gene. The CDR3 spells CASSSGTGFGGYTF. The CDR3 nucleotides are TGTGCCAGCAGCTCCGGGACAGGGTTCGGTGGCTACACCTTC.

This clone was seen repeatedly, ten times or more. The chain has TRBV28 and TRBJ1-5, with TRBD1 matching 9 bases. The germline V gene encodes CDR1 MDHEN and CDR2 SYDVKM. CDR3 length: 15 amino acids. V dropped 6 bases and J dropped 8; count of bases not matched to a gene: 11. CDR3 amino acids: CASSLRDRVEKPQHF. The CDR3 nucleotides are TGTGCCAGCAGCCTCCGGGACAGGGTTGAGAAGCCCCAGCATTTT.

This clone was picked up a small number of times. This sequence joins TRBV6-4 and TRBJ2-3, with D possibly matching TRBD1 (5 bases). The V gene lost 5 bases and the J gene lost 7 bases, with 16 bases spanning the gap. This CDR3 has 14 residues. CDR1 is MRHNA and CDR2 is SNTAGT in the germline V gene. The CDR3 loop reads CASSPFSGLNTQYF. CDR3 bases: TGTGCCAGCAGTCCCTTTTCAGGGTTGAATACGCAGTATTTT.

The J gene is TRBJ2-1, the V gene TRBV7-3, with 7 bases that match TRBD1. Trimming cost V 3 bases and J 9 bases; bases outside gene matches: 2. Per the germline V gene, CDR1 is SGHTA and CDR2 is FQGTGA. This CDR3 is built from 12 residues. As DNA, the CDR3 is TGTGCCAGCAGCTTGACAGGGAGTGAGCAGTTCTTC. Translated, it gives CASSLTGSEQFF.

The CDR3 sequence: CAEGAGSRWYEQFF. CDR3 bases: TGTGCCGAGGGGGCTGGGTCCAGGTGGTATGAGCAGTTCTTC. V usage is TRBV30 and J usage is TRBJ2-1, with 7 bases matching TRBD1. This CDR3 contains 14 residues. Germline values: CDR1 GTSNPN, CDR2 SVGIG (reference sequence). Losses at the gene ends were 8 bases for V and 8 bases for J; bases not matched to a gene: 15.

V is TRBV27 and J is TRBJ2-3, with TRBD2 identical over 14 bases. The CDR3 has 18 amino acids. The V and J ends lost 6 bases and 5 bases, in that order; junction bases with no gene match: 13. Per the germline V gene, CDR1 is MNHEY and CDR2 is SMNVEV (reference sequence). Written as DNA, the CDR3 is TGTGCCAGCAGACCCGTGGGGACTAGCGGGAGTTCTGGAGATACGCAGTATTTT. It is translated as CASRPVGTSGSSGDTQYF.

The chain recombines TRBV5-6 with TRBJ1-4; no reliable D call. The CDR3 contains 15 residues. V was pared by 3 bases and J by 1 base, with 10 bases between. Germline V lookup: CDR1 SGHDT, CDR2 YYEEEE. The CDR3 DNA reads TGTGCCAGCAGCTATTCAGGAAGAACTAATGAAAAACTGTTTTTT. Its translation: CASSYSGRTNEKLFF.

This clone was seen only a few times. The J gene is TRBJ2-1, the V gene TRBV5-6; D gene unclear. CDR1 and CDR2 from the germline V gene are SGHDT and YYEEEE. V lost 0 bases, J lost 10 bases, and 8 bases lay in between. This CDR3 has 12 residues. The CDR3 spells CASSLGVQEQFF. In DNA form, the CDR3 reads TGTGCCAGCAGCTTGGGTGTTCAGGAGCAGTTCTTC.

The chain joins TRBV18 to TRBJ2-4; a possible D gene is TRBD1 (6 bases). Trimming removed 3 bases from V and 0 bases from J, with 9 bases in between. CDR1 is KGHSH and CDR2 is LQKENI in the germline V gene. The CDR3 is 15 amino acids. The CDR3 nucleotides are TGTGCCAGCTCACCCGGGACAATAGCCAAAAACATTCAGTACTTC. Its translation: CASSPGTIAKNIQYF.

This clone appeared a few times. The chain links TRBV19 to TRBJ1-2; D possibly corresponds to TRBD1 (6 bases). The germline V gene encodes CDR1 LNHDA and CDR2 SQIVND (reference sequence). The CDR3 spans 12 residues. The ends were cut back, 4 bases at V and 4 bases at J, with 7 bases in the middle. CDR3 region: CASSRDTYGYTF. CDR3 sequence (DNA): TGTGCCAGTAGTAGGGACACCTATGGCTACACCTTC.

There are a few counts of this clone. This chain joins TRBV30 and TRBJ1-1, with a weak D call TRBD1 (6 bases). V gave up 3 bases and J gave up 0 bases, with 17 bases separating them. CDR1 GTSNPN and CDR2 SVGIG come from the germline V gene (reference sequence). The CDR3 is 16 residues long. CDR3 nucleotide sequence: TGTGCCTGGAGCCACCTATACAGGGCGATGAACACTGAAGCTTTCTTT. Translation: CAWSHLYRAMNTEAFF.

The gene calls are TRBV7-8 and TRBJ2-3; 7 positions agree with TRBD2. V lost 4 bases and J lost 0; bases outside the gene matches: 7. The CDR3 covers 16 residues. Germline values: CDR1 SGHVS, CDR2 FQNEAQ. The DNA for the CDR3 is TGTGCCAGCAGCTCCAATAGCGGGTTCAGCACAGATACGCAGTATTTT. The encoded protein is CASSSNSGFSTDTQYF.

This CDR3 reads CASSERSTPTGELFF. The CDR3 DNA sequence: TGTGCCAGCAGTGAACGGAGTACCCCCACCGGGGAGCTGTTTTTT. This chain uses TRBV25-1 with TRBJ2-2, with D unresolved. This CDR3 is 15 amino acids long. Germline CDR1 MGHDK, CDR2 SYGVNS. Trimming stripped 2 bases from V and 4 bases from J, with 11 bases between.

The rearrangement links TRBV4-3 to TRBJ2-2, with D tentatively TRBD2 (5 bases). This CDR3 spans 15 amino acids. The V gene's germline CDR1 is LGHNA and CDR2 YSLEER. V lost 3 bases, J lost 1 base, and 9 bases lay in between. The CDR3 sequence: CASSHALVNTGELFF. DNA for the CDR3: TGCGCCAGCAGCCACGCACTAGTGAACACCGGGGAGCTGTTTTTT.

This clone came up a few times. CDR3 in amino acids: CSVPGLAGLSSTYNEQFF. The DNA of the CDR3 is TGCAGCGTCCCAGGACTAGCGGGGCTATCATCTACCTACAATGAGCAGTTCTTC. The rearrangement joins TRBV29-1 to TRBJ2-1, with 12 bases identical to TRBD2. Germline assignment: CDR1 SQVTM and CDR2 ANQGSEA. V lost 6 bases, J lost 2 bases, and 14 bases stayed unmatched. The CDR3 runs to 18 residues.

The chain employs TRBV27 and TRBJ1-5; D ambiguous. The CDR3 is 14 residues long. The germline gives CDR1 MNHEY, CDR2 SMNVEV (reference sequence). The V gene lost 5 bases and the J gene lost 0 bases, with 8 bases spanning the gap. Written as DNA, the CDR3 is TGTGCCAGCAGTGGCCAATATAGCAATCAGCCCCAGCATTTT. Protein product: CASSGQYSNQPQHF.

V gene TRBV5-5 combines with J gene TRBJ2-7; D perhaps matches TRBD2 (5 bases). From germline, CDR1 is SGHKS and CDR2 YYEKEE (reference sequence). This CDR3 has 16 amino acids. The V gene lost 3 bases and the J gene lost 4 bases, with 20 bases spanning the gap. The CDR3 nucleotides are TGTGCCAGCAGCTGGATGGCACGGGATACGTCTTACGAGCAGTACTTC. It yields the protein CASSWMARDTSYEQYF. The entire variable domain, with the rest obtained from reference TRBV5-5 and TRBJ2-7, is as follows: DAGVTQSPTHLIKTRGQQVTLRCSPISGHKSVSWYQQVLGQGPQFIFQYYEKEERGRGNFPDRFSARQFPNYSSELNVNALLLGDSALYLCASSWMARDTSYEQYFGPGTRLTVT.

This clone has only a few counts. This chain joins TRBV5-1 and TRBJ2-1, with a possible D match to TRBD2 (5 bases). The CDR3 is made up of 14 amino acids. CDR1 is SGHRS and CDR2 is YFSETQ in the germline V gene. Trimming left V 0 bases short and J 8 bases short, with 12 bases between. The CDR3 sequence is CASSLANTGDEQFF. The CDR3, as DNA: TGCGCCAGCAGCTTGGCCAACACCGGGGATGAGCAGTTCTTC.

The rearrangement uses TRBV7-3 and TRBJ2-1; 7 nucleotides agree with TRBD2. Trimming removed 8 bases from V and 5 bases from J; junction bases left unmatched: 9. Germline CDR1 reads SGHTA; CDR2 reads FQGTGA. This CDR3 is built from 14 residues. CDR3 residues: CASALGRANNEQFF. In DNA form, the CDR3 reads TGTGCCAGCGCTTTGGGGAGGGCCAACAATGAGCAGTTCTTC.

This rearrangement joins TRBV29-1 to TRBJ1-5; 7 bases align to TRBD1. The ends lost 5 bases at V and 1 base at J; junction bases unmatched: 11. The CDR3 spans 16 residues. Germline loops: CDR1 SQVTM, CDR2 ANQGSEA. The CDR3 DNA reads TGCAGCGTTCGAATTTCAGGGGGTAGCAGCAATCAGCCCCAGCATTTT. Its protein is CSVRISGGSSNQPQHF.

This clone was recorded many times. This chain uses TRBV7-9 with TRBJ2-1, with a possible D match to TRBD1 (7 bases). Trimming removed 2 bases at V and 4 bases at J, with 12 bases between. The CDR3 covers 15 residues. The germline V gene has CDR1 SEHNR and CDR2 FQNEAQ (reference sequence). The chain's CDR3 is CASSLRQGGYNEQFF. CDR3 coding DNA: TGTGCCAGCAGCTTACGGCAGGGGGGATACAATGAGCAGTTCTTC.